The 11 T cell receptor beta chains presented below share a single source sample, sequenced in a study of CD8 T cells in ankylosing spondylitis. From the 5' RACE reads, TCRdb called clonotypes with MiXCR, one entry per CDR3 protein. Of some 100,000 distinct CDR3 sequences listed, about 8% are singletons. The source material was blood, either unsorted or a sorted T cell fraction (not recorded which). The receptors come from a male donor with ankylosing spondylitis or in good health (not recorded which).

As regards this clonotype: A read error is possible here, since a much larger clone lies one base away. This chain links TRBV5-1 with TRBJ2-3, with a tentative D call TRBD2 (7 bases). The CDR3 has 16 amino acids. The germline V gene has CDR1 SGHRS and CDR2 YFSETQ. CDR3 coding DNA: TGCGCCAGCAGCGCACAGGGAGGGGTCCACACAGATGCGCAGTATTTT. Protein sequence: CASSAQGGVHTDAQYF.

This clonotype was counted at least ten times. The chain employs TRBV29-1 and TRBJ1-1; weak D call: TRBD1 (5 bases). The CDR3 contains 13 residues. The ends were cut back, 4 bases at V and 0 bases at J, with 9 bases in the middle. Germline assignment: CDR1 SQVTM and CDR2 ANQGSEA. The CDR3 DNA reads as TGCAGCGTTGCGGGACTCATGAACACTGAAGCTTTCTTT. Protein: CSVAGLMNTEAFF.

The chain is built from TRBV7-6 and TRBJ2-2, with D perhaps being TRBD1 or TRBD2 (6 bases each). The CDR3 loop spans 18 amino acids. Trimming took off 2 bases at V and 9 bases at J, with 25 bases between the two ends. Per the germline V gene, CDR1 is SGHVS and CDR2 is FNYEAQ. The CDR3 nucleotides read TGTGCCAGCAGCTTATCGGAGGGATCGGGGGCCCCAGGCCGGGAGCTGTTTTTT. It yields the protein CASSLSEGSGAPGRELFF. The variable domain in full, completed from reference TRBV7-6 and TRBJ2-2, reads GAGVSQSPRYKVTKRGQDVALRCDPISGHVSLYWYRQALGQGPEFLTYFNYEAQQDKSGLPNDRFSAERPEGSISTLTIQRTEQRDSAMYRCASSLSEGSGAPGRELFFGEGSRLTVL.

This clonotype was seen many times. This rearrangement joins TRBV25-1 to TRBJ1-2, with D maybe TRBD1 (5 bases). This CDR3 is 17 amino acids long. The V end lost 4 bases, the J end lost 3 bases, and 21 bases lay between the germline ends. The germline V gene encodes CDR1 MGHDK and CDR2 SYGVNS. The CDR3 nucleotides read TGTGCCAGCAGTGCCTACCTCGGGACGGAAAAGTACTATGGCTACACCTTC. This sequence encodes CASSAYLGTEKYYGYTF.

This clonotype was seen ten or more times. The chain employs TRBV6-1 and TRBJ2-7; D uncertain. This CDR3 is built from 14 residues. Germline V gene data show CDR1 as MNHNS and CDR2 as SASEGT. Trimming left V 2 bases short and J 6 bases short, with 14 bases between. CDR3 residues: CASSESGQYGEQYF. CDR3 DNA sequence: TGTGCCAGCAGTGAATCTGGCCAGTACGGCGAGCAGTACTTC.

The genes are TRBV7-9 and TRBJ2-1; maybe TRBD2 (5 bases). V was shortened by 4 bases and J by 6 bases, with 16 bases between the two germline ends. The CDR3 has 15 residues. Germline loops: CDR1 SEHNR, CDR2 FQNEAQ (reference sequence). The CDR3 DNA reads TGTGCCAGCAGCTCCGGGATCCTCTTAAGCAATGAGCAGTTCTTC. Translating gives CASSSGILLSNEQFF.

Comments on this clonotype: It may be a read error: a sequence one base away is much more abundant. This chain links TRBV5-4 with TRBJ2-5, with 11 bases that match TRBD2. The V segment lost 1 base and the J segment 3 bases; nucleotides outside the gene matches: 2. CDR3 length equals 15 residues. The V gene's germline CDR1 is SGHNT and CDR2 YYREEE (reference sequence). The CDR3 loop is CASSLKTSGEETQYF. In nucleotides, the CDR3 is TGTGCCAGCAGCTTGAAGACTAGCGGGGAAGAGACCCAGTACTTC.

This clonotype was counted at least ten times. The J gene is TRBJ1-4, the V gene TRBV20-1; 8 bases fit TRBD1. The V gene's germline CDR1 is DFQATT and CDR2 SNEGSKA (reference sequence). The junction had 4 bases not matched to a gene; V was cut back by 2 bases and J by 2 bases. The CDR3 is made up of 15 amino acids. CDR3 in amino acids: CSARPTGGTNEKLFF. CDR3 bases: TGCAGTGCTAGACCAACAGGGGGTACTAATGAAAAACTGTTTTTT.

This chain connects TRBV5-1 to TRBJ2-2; weak D call: TRBD1 (6 bases). CDR3 length equals 15 residues. Germline loops: CDR1 SGHRS, CDR2 YFSETQ. Trimming took off 1 base at V and 5 bases at J, with 12 bases between the two ends. CDR3 in amino acids: CASSLQQGSTGELFF. CDR3 in DNA: TGCGCCAGCAGCTTGCAACAGGGTTCGACCGGGGAGCTGTTTTTT.

About this clonotype itself: A much bigger clone sits one base away, suggesting this may be a read error. The rearrangement uses TRBV20-1 and TRBJ2-1, with 13 bases matching TRBD2. The CDR3 totals 14 residues. V was pared by 5 bases and J by 8 bases, with 6 bases of the junction left unmatched. Looked up from germline, CDR1 is DFQATT and CDR2 is SNEGSKA (reference sequence). CDR3 nucleotides: TGCAGTGCTGGAACTAGCGGGAGGGGGCATGAGCAGTTCTTC. It encodes CSAGTSGRGHEQFF.

This clonotype was seen repeatedly, ten times or more. Here the CDR3 reads CASSRGGSSGELFF. The CDR3 DNA reads as TGTGCCAGCAGTCGCGGGGGGAGTTCCGGGGAGCTGTTTTTT. This chain links TRBV6-1 with TRBJ2-2, with 8 bases matching TRBD2. V gave up 5 bases and J gave up 6 bases; unmatched junction bases: 5. Germline CDR1 MNHNS, CDR2 SASEGT. This CDR3 is 14 amino acids long.